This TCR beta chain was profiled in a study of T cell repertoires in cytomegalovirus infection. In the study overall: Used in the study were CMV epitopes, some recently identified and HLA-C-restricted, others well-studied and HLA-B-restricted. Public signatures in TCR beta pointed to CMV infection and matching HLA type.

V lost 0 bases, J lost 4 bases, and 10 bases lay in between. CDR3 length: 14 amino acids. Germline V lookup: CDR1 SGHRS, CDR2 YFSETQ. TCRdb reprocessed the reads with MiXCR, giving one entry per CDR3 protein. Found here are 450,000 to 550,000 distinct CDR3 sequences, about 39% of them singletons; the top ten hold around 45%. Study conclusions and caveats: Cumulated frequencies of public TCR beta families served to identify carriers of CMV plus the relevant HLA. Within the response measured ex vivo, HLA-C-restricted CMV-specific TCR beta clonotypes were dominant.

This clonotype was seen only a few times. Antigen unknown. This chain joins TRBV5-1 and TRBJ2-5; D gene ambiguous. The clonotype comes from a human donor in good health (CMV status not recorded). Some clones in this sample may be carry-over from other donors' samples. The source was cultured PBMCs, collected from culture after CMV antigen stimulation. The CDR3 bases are TGCGCCAGCAGCTTGGAAGTAGGGTCAGAGACCCAGTACTTC. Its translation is CASSLEVGSETQYF.